The sequence of this TCR beta chain was determined in a study of identical twins. Whole-study findings and limits: Within beta out-of-frame sequences, the excess sharing observed between twins was weaker.

The CDR3 totals 17 residues. Per germline, CDR1 ENHRY and CDR2 SYGVKD. Trimming removed 3 bases from V and 2 bases from J, with 17 bases in between. Template switching introduced a universal primer site, and the cDNA bore unique molecular identifiers. TCRdb re-derived calls from the 5' RACE reads in MiXCR, one entry per CDR3 protein. Among a few hundred thousand distinct CDR3 sequences, roughly 9% were seen once, and the ten largest hold 8% to 10%. This clonotype was counted many times. Antigen specificity is unknown. This TCR came from a woman between 50 and 59 years old in good health. The sample was naive T cells sorted from blood. The chain employs TRBV10-3 and TRBJ1-5, with D perhaps matching TRBD1 (5 bases). This chain's CDR3 is CAISETGQQAGNQPQHF. DNA for the CDR3: TGTGCCATCAGTGAAACAGGACAACAAGCGGGCAATCAGCCCCAGCATTTT.